The clone carrying this T cell receptor beta chain was observed many times. Its specificity is unknown. This sample is part of a study of T cells after yellow fever vaccination. Broader study findings: Reappearance after the booster was seen for most primary-vaccination clones, at more than 95% CD4 and more than 80% CD8. Compared with primary, the secondary response was weaker and peaked at day 5, not 15.

The authors made TCR cDNA by 5'RACE template switching, adding a universal primer site and UMIs. TCRdb passed the 5' RACE reads through MiXCR, listing each CDR3 protein once. The sample has roughly 240,000 distinct CDR3 sequences; roughly 6.2% are singletons. The sample consisted of CD4+ T cells sorted from PBMCs, taken on the day of the yellow fever booster vaccination. The clonotype originates from a young man who received the YFV17D yellow fever vaccine.

The CDR3 protein is CASSLTSGSFEQYF. The CDR3 nucleotides are TGCGCCAGCAGCCTTACTAGCGGGAGTTTTGAGCAGTACTTC. J is TRBJ2-7 and V is TRBV5-1, with TRBD2 identical over 11 bases. CDR3 length equals 14 residues. Germline CDR1 and CDR2: SGHRS and YFSETQ. The V gene end was trimmed by 4 bases and the J gene end by 7 bases; junction bases not matched to a gene: 7.